The 12 T cell receptor beta chains below come from one sample, sequenced in a study of post-analysis software for immune sequencing data. Antigen specificity for these receptors is unknown. Study-wide points: Controls showed lower frequencies than patients for roughly 5 TRBV segments, and TRBV5-6, TRBV5-1 and TRBV20-1 were among these.

The library was made from cDNA and included unique molecular identifiers. MiXCR, run by TCRdb on the PCR reads, gives a single entry per CDR3 protein. The sample consists of about 760,000 distinct CDR3 sequences, roughly 30% of them appearing once. The sequenced material came from blood. The receptors were gathered from a girl between 5 and 17 years old with multiple sclerosis.

This clonotype was picked up a small number of times. The chain couples TRBV18 to TRBJ2-3, with TRBD1 identical over 7 bases. V lost 4 bases and J lost 1; bases outside the gene matches: 8. Looked up from germline, CDR1 is KGHSH and CDR2 is LQKENI. This CDR3 is 16 amino acids long. The CDR3, as DNA: TGTGCCAGCTCACTGCGCCAGGGGGATCGCACAGATACGCAGTATTTT. Encoded protein: CASSLRQGDRTDTQYF.

In this sample, this clonotype turned up a few times. The chain carries TRBV6-5 and TRBJ2-7, with 7 bases matching TRBD2. The germline V gene has CDR1 MNHEY and CDR2 SVGAGI. The V and J ends lost 3 bases and 0 bases, in that order; junction bases with no gene match: 5. The CDR3 sequence is 15 residues long. CDR3 sequence: CASSYWGGNSYEQYF. In DNA, the CDR3 is TGTGCCAGCAGTTATTGGGGGGGGAACTCCTACGAGCAGTACTTC.

This chain uses TRBV6-6 with TRBJ1-5; no clear D. The V end was cut by 7 bases, the J end by 5 bases, with 9 bases between. The CDR3 totals 12 residues. Germline V gene data show CDR1 as MNHNY and CDR2 as SVGAGI (reference sequence). CDR3: CASNPGDQPQHF. The CDR3 DNA reads as TGTGCCAGCAATCCTGGGGATCAGCCCCAGCATTTT.

In this sample, this clonotype turned up many times. The V gene is TRBV7-9, the J gene TRBJ2-5; D possibly matches TRBD1 or TRBD2 (5 bases each). The germline V and J ends were trimmed by 5 bases and 0 bases, with 10 bases remaining between them. The CDR3 length is 14 residues. The germline CDR1 and CDR2 sequences are SEHNR and FQNEAQ (reference sequence). CDR3 amino acids: CASSRWGNQETQYF. CDR3 coding DNA: TGTGCCAGCAGCCGCTGGGGGAACCAAGAGACCCAGTACTTC.

The rearrangement links TRBV4-1 to TRBJ2-1; 13 bases fit TRBD2. The CDR3 length is 17 residues. Germline CDR1 MGHRA, CDR2 YSYEKL. J gave up 5 bases and V 4 bases, and 8 bases lay outside the gene matches. CDR3 sequence: CASSRLLGTSGNNEQFF. The CDR3 bases are TGCGCCAGCAGCCGTCTTCTGGGGACTAGCGGGAACAATGAGCAGTTCTTC.

Written as DNA, the CDR3 is TGTGCCAGCAGTTACGCGGGGGAAAGGAGGGAGCAGTACTTC. Amino acid sequence: CASSYAGERREQYF. This chain connects TRBV6-2 or TRBV6-3 to TRBJ2-7, with 7 bases matching TRBD2. V dropped 2 bases and J dropped 7; count of bases not matched to a gene: 8. The CDR3 is 14 amino acids. Germline CDR1 MNHEY, CDR2 SVGEGT.

The rearrangement joins TRBV18 to TRBJ1-5; 8 nucleotides align to TRBD1. Germline trimming cut 3 bases from V and 2 bases from J; bases unmatched to any gene: 12. The germline gives CDR1 KGHSH, CDR2 LQKENI. The CDR3 totals 18 residues. CDR3 DNA: TGTGCCAGCTCACCGGGGACAGGAGGTAGTTTAGGCAATCAGCCCCAGCATTTT. Translated, it gives CASSPGTGGSLGNQPQHF.

Remarks on this clonotype: One junction end does not reproduce the germline sequence, and a read error may be involved. The chain combines TRBV4-3 with TRBJ2-7; no definite D call. Germline V CDR1 and CDR2: LGHNA, YSLEER. The CDR3 extends over 15 amino acids. CDR3 loop: CASSQLYKTSYERYF. In nucleotides, the CDR3 is TGCGCCAGCAGCCAACTCTACAAAACCTCCTACGAGCGGTACTTC.

The chain has TRBV2 and TRBJ1-5, with D uncertain. The CDR3 extends over 13 amino acids. Between the trimmed V and J ends, which lost 0 bases and 1 base, there was a span of 1 base. Germline CDR1 is SNHLY and CDR2 is FYNNEI. The CDR3 is CASSEASNQPQHF. In DNA, the CDR3 is TGTGCCAGCAGTGAAGCAAGCAATCAGCCCCAGCATTTT.

This clonotype has only a few counts. The V call is TRBV29-1, the J call TRBJ1-2, with TRBD1 as a possible D gene (5 bases). V was pared by 4 bases and J by 7 bases, with 10 bases between. Germline V gene lookup returns CDR1 SQVTM and CDR2 ANQGSEA. This CDR3 has 11 residues. This chain's CDR3 is CSVGRGGGYTF. For the CDR3, the DNA is TGCAGCGTTGGGCGCGGGGGTGGCTACACCTTC.

This clonotype has just a few counts. This sequence joins TRBV25-1 and TRBJ1-2, with 7 bases lining up with TRBD1. There are 12 residues in the CDR3. With 4 bases clipped from V and 7 bases from J, the junction kept 3 bases outside the gene matches. The germline gives CDR1 MGHDK, CDR2 SYGVNS. DNA for the CDR3: TGTGCCAGCAGTGGACAGGGTATTGGCTACACCTTC. Protein product: CASSGQGIGYTF.

This clonotype was seen more than once but under ten times. The chain links TRBV5-1 to TRBJ2-5, with 8 bases fitting TRBD1. V gave up 8 bases and J gave up 0 bases; unmatched junction bases: 6. Germline V gives CDR1 SGHRS, CDR2 YFSETQ. This CDR3 contains 14 residues. The CDR3, as DNA: TGCGCCAGAACAGGGGGAAGGTACCAAGAGACCCAGTACTTC. It encodes CARTGGRYQETQYF. The full variable domain, completed using reference TRBV5-1 and TRBJ2-5, is KAGVTQTPRYLIKTRGQQVTLSCSPISGHRSVSWYQQTPGQGLQFLFEYFSETQRNKGNFPGRFSGRQFSNSRSEMNVSTLELGDSALYLCARTGGRYQETQYFGPGTRLLVL.